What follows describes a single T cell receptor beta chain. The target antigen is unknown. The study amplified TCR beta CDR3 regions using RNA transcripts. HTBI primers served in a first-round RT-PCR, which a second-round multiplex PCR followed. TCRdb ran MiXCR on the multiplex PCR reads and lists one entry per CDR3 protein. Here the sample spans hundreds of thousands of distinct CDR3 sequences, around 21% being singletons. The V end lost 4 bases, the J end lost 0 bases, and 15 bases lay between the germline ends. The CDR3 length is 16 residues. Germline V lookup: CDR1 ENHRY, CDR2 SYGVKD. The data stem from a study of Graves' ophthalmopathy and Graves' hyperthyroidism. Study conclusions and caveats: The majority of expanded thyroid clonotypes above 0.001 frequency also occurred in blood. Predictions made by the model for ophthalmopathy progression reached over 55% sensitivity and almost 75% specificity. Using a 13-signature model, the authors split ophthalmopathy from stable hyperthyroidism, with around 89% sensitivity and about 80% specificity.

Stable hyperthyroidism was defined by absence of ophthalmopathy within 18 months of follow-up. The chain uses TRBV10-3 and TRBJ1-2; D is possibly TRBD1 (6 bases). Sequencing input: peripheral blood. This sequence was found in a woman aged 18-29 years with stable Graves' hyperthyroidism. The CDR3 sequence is CAISVPTGLSNYGYTF. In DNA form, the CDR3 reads TGTGCCATCAGTGTTCCAACAGGGCTGTCTAACTATGGCTACACCTTC.